This T cell receptor beta chain was sequenced for a study of blood T cell repertoires in COVID-19 (TCRdb year 2020). The study in broad terms: Samples covering the acute and convalescent phases of COVID-19 were provided by collaborators in the United States, Italy and Spain. The material from the prospective study consisted of cDNA or gDNA derived from T cells, B-cell-depleted T cells, or PBMCs. Deeply sampled blood TCRbeta repertoires from subjects exposed to, actively infected with, or recovered from COVID-19 were included in the dataset. A freely available public database, intended as a resource for researchers studying the immune response to SARS-CoV-2, is where the repertoires were released. Samples came from the ongoing ImmuneRACE study (first 160 participants) plus 1,254 subjects from 6 global collaborators. The sample metadata nearly always contained a de-identified subject ID, COVID-19 status, age in years and sex. Where available, HLA class I and class II types were taken from metadata supplied by the sample provider and were not determined by assay-based typing. On the study overall, not on this receptor specifically: The quantity of clinical and demographic metadata differed by source and by participant and was supplied without curation.

TCRbeta CDR3 regions were amplified from genomic DNA by means of the immunoSEQ Assay, a bias-controlled multiplex PCR. Regarding the original processing steps: The number of nucleated cells in each sample was estimated from the amplification of reference gene primers within the assay. To quantify the absolute abundance of each unique TCRbeta CDR3 rearrangement, sequence reads were collapsed and filtered. For each sample, productive Simpson clonality was calculated by taking the square root of Simpson's diversity index across productive rearrangements. This immuneACCESS table, as held by TCRdb, lists in-frame sequences with V and J called but not all clones. Of the missing ones, under half trace to an unresolved V gene in checked studies; the others have no known cause. The V and J calls and clone size are taken from that table; D and trimming were inferred from the DNA. This sample comprises around 300,000 clones, approximately 90% of them detected only once. Around 3% of the sample lies in the top ten.

V is reduced by 0 bases and J by 4 bases, leaving a spacing of 5 bases between them. As encoded in the germline V gene (reference sequence), CDR1 is SGHKS while CDR2 is YYEKEE. The CDR3 starts with the cysteine, ends with the phenylalanine, and has 13 residues. The sequence is cut down to CDR3 DNA, 39 bases in frame from base 1. A note on this clone: This clone's antigen is unknown. Base-call qualities are not available, and no considerably larger clone is one nucleotide away.

Collaborating institutions collected whole blood in K2EDTA tubes following their own protocols. For TCRbeta analysis, collaborators shipped samples in one of three forms: frozen whole blood, isolated PBMCs, or DNA extracted from either of those sample types. Sequencing was done on a sample of peripheral blood. The chain uses TRBV5-5 and TRBJ1-3; the D gene lacks a confident call. The TCR comes from a woman aged 30 to 39 with active or convalescent COVID-19. The sequenced DNA: TGTGCCAGCAGCTTGGGGGCCGGAAACACCATATATTTT. Its translation reads: CASSLGAGNTIYF.